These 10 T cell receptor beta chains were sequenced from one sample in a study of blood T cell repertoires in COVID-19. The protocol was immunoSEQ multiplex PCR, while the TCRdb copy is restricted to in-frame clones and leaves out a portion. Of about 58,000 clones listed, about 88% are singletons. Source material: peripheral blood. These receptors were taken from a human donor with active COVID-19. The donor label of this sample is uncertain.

CDR3 coding DNA: TGTGCCAGCTCATCTACGGGAGGGCCATCCGGAGGAGAGACCCAGTACTTC. Protein sequence: CASSSTGGPSGGETQYF. The genes are TRBV18 and TRBJ2-5; 8 bases are a match to TRBD2. Per germline, CDR1 KGHSH and CDR2 LQKENI. The CDR3 runs to 17 residues. J was trimmed by 4 bases and V by 5 bases; bases with no gene match: 15.

In DNA form, the CDR3 reads TGTGCCAGCAGTGACTCAGCGGGCACAGATACGCAGTATTTT. Amino acids: CASSDSAGTDTQYF. This chain uses TRBV6-4 with TRBJ2-3; TRBD2 might be the D (5 bases). This CDR3 is 14 amino acids long. The germline CDR1 and CDR2 sequences are MRHNA and SNTAGT. Trimming cost V 0 bases and J 1 base, with 5 bases left between them.

The DNA of the CDR3 is TGCGCCAGCAGCGAGGCAGGGGGAACGAAGACCCAGTACTTC. This codes for CASSEAGGTKTQYF. This chain uses TRBV4-1 with TRBJ2-5; 7 bases map to TRBD1. J was trimmed by 6 bases and V by 5 bases; bases with no gene match: 9. Germline values: CDR1 MGHRA, CDR2 YSYEKL. This CDR3 has 14 residues.

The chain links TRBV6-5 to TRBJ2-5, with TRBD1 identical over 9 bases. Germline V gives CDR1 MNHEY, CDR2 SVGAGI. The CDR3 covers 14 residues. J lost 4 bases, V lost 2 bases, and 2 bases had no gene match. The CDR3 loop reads CASSYMDRGETQYF. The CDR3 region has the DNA TGTGCCAGCAGTTACATGGACAGGGGAGAGACCCAGTACTTC.

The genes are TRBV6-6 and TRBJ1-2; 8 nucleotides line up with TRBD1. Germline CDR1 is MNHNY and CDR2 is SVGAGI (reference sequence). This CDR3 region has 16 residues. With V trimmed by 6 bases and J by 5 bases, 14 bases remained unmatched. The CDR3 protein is CASSGQGAPRDYGYTF. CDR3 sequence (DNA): TGTGCCAGCAGCGGACAGGGCGCCCCCCGAGATTATGGCTACACCTTC.

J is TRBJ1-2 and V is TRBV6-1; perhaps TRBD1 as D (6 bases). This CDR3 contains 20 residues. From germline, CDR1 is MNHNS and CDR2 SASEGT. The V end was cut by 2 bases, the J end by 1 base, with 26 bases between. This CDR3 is CASSESVFGHLRTVNYGYTF. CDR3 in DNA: TGTGCCAGCAGTGAATCGGTTTTTGGACACCTAAGGACAGTTAACTATGGCTACACCTTC.

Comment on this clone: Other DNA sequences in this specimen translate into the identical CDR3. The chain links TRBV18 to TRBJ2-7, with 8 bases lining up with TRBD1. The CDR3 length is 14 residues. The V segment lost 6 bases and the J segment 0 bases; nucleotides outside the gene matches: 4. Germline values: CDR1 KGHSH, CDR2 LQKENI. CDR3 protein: CASSPGTGSYEQYF. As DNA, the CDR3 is TGTGCCAGCTCGCCCGGGACAGGCTCCTACGAGCAGTACTTC.

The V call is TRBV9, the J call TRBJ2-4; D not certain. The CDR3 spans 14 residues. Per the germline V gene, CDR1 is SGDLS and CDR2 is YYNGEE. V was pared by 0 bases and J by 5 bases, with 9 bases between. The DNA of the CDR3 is TGTGCCAGCAGCGTAGATGTGACTGAAAACATTCAGTACTTC. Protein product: CASSVDVTENIQYF.

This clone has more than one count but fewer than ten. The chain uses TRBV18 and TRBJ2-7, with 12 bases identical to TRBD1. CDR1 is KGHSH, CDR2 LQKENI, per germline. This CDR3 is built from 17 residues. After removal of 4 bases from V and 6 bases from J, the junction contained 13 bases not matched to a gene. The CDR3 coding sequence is TGTGCCAGCTCACTATTAACCTCCGGGACAGGGGGCGTCGAGCAGTACTTC. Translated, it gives CASSLLTSGTGGVEQYF.

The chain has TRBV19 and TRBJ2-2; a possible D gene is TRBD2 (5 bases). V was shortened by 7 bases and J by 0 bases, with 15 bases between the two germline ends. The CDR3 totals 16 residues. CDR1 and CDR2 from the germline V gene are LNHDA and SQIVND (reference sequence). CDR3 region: CASTLLSGSNTGELFF. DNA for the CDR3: TGTGCCAGTACTCTGCTGTCGGGGTCGAACACCGGGGAGCTGTTTTTT.